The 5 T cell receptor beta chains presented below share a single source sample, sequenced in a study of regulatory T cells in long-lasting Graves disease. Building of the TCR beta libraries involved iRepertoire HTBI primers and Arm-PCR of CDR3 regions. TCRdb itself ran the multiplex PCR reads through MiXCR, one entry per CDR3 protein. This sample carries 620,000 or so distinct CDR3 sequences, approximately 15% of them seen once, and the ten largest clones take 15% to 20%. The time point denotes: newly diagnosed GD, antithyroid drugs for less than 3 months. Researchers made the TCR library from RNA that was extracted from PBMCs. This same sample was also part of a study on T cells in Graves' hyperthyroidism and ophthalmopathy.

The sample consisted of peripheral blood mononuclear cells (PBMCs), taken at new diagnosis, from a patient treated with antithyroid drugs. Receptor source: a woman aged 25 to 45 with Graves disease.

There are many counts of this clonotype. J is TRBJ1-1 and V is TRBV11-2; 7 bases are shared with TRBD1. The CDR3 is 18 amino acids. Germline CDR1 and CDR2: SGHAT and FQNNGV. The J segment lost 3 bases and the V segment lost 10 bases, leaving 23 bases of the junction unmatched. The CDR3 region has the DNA TGTGCCACCATAGCGGCACATCGGCGACAGGGTAACGACACTGAAGCTTTCTTT. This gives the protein CATIAAHRRQGNDTEAFF.

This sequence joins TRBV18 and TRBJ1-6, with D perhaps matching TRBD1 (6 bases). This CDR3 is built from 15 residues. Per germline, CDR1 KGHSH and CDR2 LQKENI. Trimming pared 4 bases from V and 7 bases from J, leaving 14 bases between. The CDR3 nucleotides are TGTGCCAGCTCACACCTGGACAGCCAAAATTCACCCCTCCACTTT. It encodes CASSHLDSQNSPLHF. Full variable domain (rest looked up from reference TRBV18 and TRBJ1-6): NAGVMQNPRHLVRRRGQEARLRCSPMKGHSHVYWYRQLPEEGLKFMVYLQKENIIDESGMPKERFSAEFPKEGPSILRIQQVVRGDSAAYFCASSHLDSQNSPLHFGNGTRLTVT.

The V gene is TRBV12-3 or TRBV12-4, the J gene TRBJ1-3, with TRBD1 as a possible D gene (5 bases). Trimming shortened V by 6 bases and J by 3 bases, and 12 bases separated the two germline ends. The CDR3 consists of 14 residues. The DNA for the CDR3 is TGTGCCAGCAGCCCCCTGGGGGGTGGAAACACCATATATTTT. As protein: CASSPLGGGNTIYF.

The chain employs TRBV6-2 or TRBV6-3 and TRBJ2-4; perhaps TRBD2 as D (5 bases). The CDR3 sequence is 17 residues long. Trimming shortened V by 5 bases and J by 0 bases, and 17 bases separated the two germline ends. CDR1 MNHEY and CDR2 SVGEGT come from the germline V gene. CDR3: CASSDRYTGLAKNIQYF. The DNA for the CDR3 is TGTGCCAGCAGTGATCGGTACACCGGACTAGCCAAAAACATTCAGTACTTC.

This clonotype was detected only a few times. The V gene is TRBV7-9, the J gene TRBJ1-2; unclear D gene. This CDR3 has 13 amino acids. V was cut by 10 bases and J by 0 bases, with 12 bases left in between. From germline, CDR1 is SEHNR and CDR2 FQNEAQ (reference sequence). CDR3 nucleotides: TGTGCCACAGGTGCACAAGCTAACTATGGCTACACCTTC. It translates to CATGAQANYGYTF. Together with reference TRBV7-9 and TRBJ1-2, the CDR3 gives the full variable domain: DTGVSQNPRHKITKRGQNVTFRCDPISEHNRLYWYRQTLGQGPEFLTYFQNEAQLEKSRLLSDRFSAERPKGSFSTLEIQRTEQGDSAMYLCATGAQANYGYTFGSGTRLTVV.